One and the same sample provided the 10 T cell receptor beta chains below, sequenced in a study of blood T cell repertoires in COVID-19. TCRdb keeps only in-frame clones here, not all; method: immunoSEQ multiplex PCR. The table shows more than 90,000 clones, with approximately 79% occurring only once. The sequencing sample was made of peripheral blood. The receptors originated from a man in his fifties or sixties with acute or convalescent COVID-19.

The chain combines TRBV28 with TRBJ1-1; D perhaps matches TRBD1 (5 bases). The CDR3 spans 11 residues. The germline V gene has CDR1 MDHEN and CDR2 SYDVKM. Trimming removed 6 bases at V and 13 bases at J, with 15 bases between. The CDR3 protein is CASRHNRWDFF. CDR3 DNA: TGTGCCAGCAGACACAACAGGTGGGATTTCTTT.

J is TRBJ2-5 and V is TRBV6-5; tentative D call: TRBD2 (5 bases). Germline values: CDR1 MNHEY, CDR2 SVGAGI. The CDR3 has 13 residues. The ends were cut back, 6 bases at V and 3 bases at J, with 11 bases in the middle. Here the CDR3 reads CASRPGLEETQYF. The CDR3 region has the DNA TGTGCCAGCAGACCCGGACTCGAAGAGACCCAGTACTTC.

In its sample, this clone was seen a few times. V gene TRBV18 combines with J gene TRBJ1-2, with 8 bases matching TRBD1. After removal of 5 bases from V and 8 bases from J, the junction contained 4 bases not matched to a gene. Germline CDR1 KGHSH, CDR2 LQKENI. The CDR3 sequence is 12 residues long. For the CDR3, the DNA is TGTGCCAGCTCAACAGGGGGGACCGGCTACACCTTC. This encodes CASSTGGTGYTF. Drawing the rest from reference TRBV18 and TRBJ1-2, the complete variable domain is NAGVMQNPRHLVRRRGQEARLRCSPMKGHSHVYWYRQLPEEGLKFMVYLQKENIIDESGMPKERFSAEFPKEGPSILRIQQVVRGDSAAYFCASSTGGTGYTFGSGTRLTVV.

The V call is TRBV3-1 (or the pseudogene TRBV3-2), the J call TRBJ2-7; D perhaps matches TRBD2 (6 bases). V lost 0 bases, J lost 9 bases, and 15 bases lay in between. CDR1 is LGHDT and CDR2 is YNNKEL in the germline V gene (reference sequence). CDR3 length: 14 residues. The CDR3 reads CASSQDGAGRLQYF. The CDR3 bases are TGTGCCAGCAGCCAAGATGGGGCAGGGAGGTTGCAGTACTTC.

CDR3 region: CAWSASWRGYTF. For the CDR3, the DNA is TGTGCCTGGAGCGCAAGTTGGAGGGGCTACACCTTC. The gene calls are TRBV30 and TRBJ1-2; no definite D call. V was trimmed by 3 bases and J by 8 bases, leaving 13 bases between them. CDR1 is GTSNPN, CDR2 SVGIG, per germline (reference sequence). The CDR3 length is 12 residues.

This clone was seen a handful of times. The J gene is TRBJ2-1, the V gene TRBV2, with a tentative D call TRBD2 (6 bases). V shed 6 bases and J shed 8 bases, with 26 bases lying between them. The CDR3 totals 17 residues. Germline CDR1 reads SNHLY; CDR2 reads FYNNEI. The DNA for the CDR3 is TGTGCCAGCAGCCCTTCCGTCGCCTCGCGGGGCGGGGATGAGCAGTTCTTC. Amino acids: CASSPSVASRGGDEQFF.

The rearrangement uses TRBV28 and TRBJ1-5; 7 bases are shared with TRBD1. CDR1 MDHEN and CDR2 SYDVKM come from the germline V gene. After removal of 6 bases from V and 3 bases from J, the junction contained 8 bases not matched to a gene. This CDR3 has 15 amino acids. The DNA for the CDR3 is TGTGCCAGCAGACGACAGGGAGCCAACAATCAGCCCCAGCATTTT. It specifies CASRRQGANNQPQHF. Looking up the rest from reference TRBV28 and TRBJ1-5 gives the full variable domain: DVKVTQSSRYLVKRTGEKVFLECVQDMDHENMFWYRQDPGLGLRLIYFSYDVKMKEKGDIPEGYSVSREKKERFSLILESASTNQTSMYLCASRRQGANNQPQHFGDGTRLSIL.

The genes are TRBV18 and TRBJ2-1; D uncertain. Trimming left V 4 bases short and J 10 bases short, with 17 bases between. This CDR3 comprises 14 residues. Germline CDR1 and CDR2: KGHSH and LQKENI. CDR3 amino acids: CASSRSFAETEQFF. The CDR3 nucleotides are TGTGCCAGCTCACGGTCTTTTGCGGAAACCGAGCAGTTCTTC.

The chain combines TRBV6-2 or TRBV6-3 with TRBJ2-3, with 11 nucleotides matching TRBD2. V trimming: 2 bases; J trimming: 3 bases; junction bases outside the gene matches: 7. From germline, CDR1 is MNHEY and CDR2 SVGEGT. This CDR3 has 17 amino acids. CDR3 DNA sequence: TGTGCCAGCAGTTACGCATTAGCGGGGGGGGGAACAGATACGCAGTATTTT. Its translation: CASSYALAGGGTDTQYF.

CDR3 region: CASSENGRTEAFF. The CDR3 DNA reads TGCGCCAGCAGTGAGAACGGGAGGACTGAAGCTTTCTTT. The J gene is TRBJ1-1, the V gene TRBV10-2; D gene ambiguous. Germline CDR1 and CDR2: WSHSY and SAAADI. Trimming removed 2 bases at V and 5 bases at J, with 9 bases between. The CDR3 is made up of 13 amino acids.